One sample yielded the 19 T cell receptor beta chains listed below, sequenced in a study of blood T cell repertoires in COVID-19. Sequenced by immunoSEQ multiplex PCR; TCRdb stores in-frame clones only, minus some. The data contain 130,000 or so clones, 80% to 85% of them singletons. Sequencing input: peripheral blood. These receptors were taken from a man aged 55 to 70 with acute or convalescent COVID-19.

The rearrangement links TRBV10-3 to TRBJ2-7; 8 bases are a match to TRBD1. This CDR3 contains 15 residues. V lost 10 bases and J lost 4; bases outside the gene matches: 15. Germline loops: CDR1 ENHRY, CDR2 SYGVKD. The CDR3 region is CASGATGGLEYEQYF. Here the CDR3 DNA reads TGTGCCAGTGGGGCCACAGGGGGTTTGGAATACGAGCAGTACTTC.

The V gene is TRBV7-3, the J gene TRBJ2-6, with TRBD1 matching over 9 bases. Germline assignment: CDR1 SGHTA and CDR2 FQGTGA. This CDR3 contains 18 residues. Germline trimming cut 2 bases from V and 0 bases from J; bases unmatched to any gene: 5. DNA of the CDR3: TGTGCCAGCAGCTTACGAGGGACAGGGAACTCTGGGGCCAACGTCCTGACTTTC. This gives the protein CASSLRGTGNSGANVLTF. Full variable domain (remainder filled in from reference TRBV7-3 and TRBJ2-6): GAGVSQTPSNKVTEKGKYVELRCDPISGHTALYWYRQSLGQGPEFLIYFQGTGAADDSGLPNDRFFAVRPEGSVSTLKIQRTERGDSAVYLCASSLRGTGNSGANVLTFGAGSRLTVL.

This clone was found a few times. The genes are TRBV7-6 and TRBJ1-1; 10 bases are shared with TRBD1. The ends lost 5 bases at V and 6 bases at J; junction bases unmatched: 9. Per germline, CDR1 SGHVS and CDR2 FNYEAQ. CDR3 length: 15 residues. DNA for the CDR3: TGTGCCAGCAGCAAGACGACAGGGGGCCATTCTGAAGCTTTCTTT. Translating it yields CASSKTTGGHSEAFF.

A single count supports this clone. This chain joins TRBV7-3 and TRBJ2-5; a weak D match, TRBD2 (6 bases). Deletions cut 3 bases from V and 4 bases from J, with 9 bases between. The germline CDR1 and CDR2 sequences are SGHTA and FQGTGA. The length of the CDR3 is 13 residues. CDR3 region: CASSLGGSETQYF. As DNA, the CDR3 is TGTGCCAGCAGCTTGGGGGGATCAGAGACCCAGTACTTC.

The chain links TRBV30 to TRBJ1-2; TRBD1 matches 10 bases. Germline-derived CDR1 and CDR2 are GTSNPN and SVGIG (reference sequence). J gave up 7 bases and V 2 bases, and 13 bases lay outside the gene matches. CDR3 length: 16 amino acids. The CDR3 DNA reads TGTGCCTGGAGTAGTTCTGCGCGACAGGGGGCACGTGGCTACACCTTC. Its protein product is CAWSSSARQGARGYTF.

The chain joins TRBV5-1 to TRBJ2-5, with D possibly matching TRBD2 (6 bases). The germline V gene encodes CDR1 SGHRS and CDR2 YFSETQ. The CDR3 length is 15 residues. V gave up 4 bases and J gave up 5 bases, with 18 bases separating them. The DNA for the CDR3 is TGCGCCAGCAGCCCCCCGGGACTGCAGAGGGAGACCCAGTACTTC. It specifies CASSPPGLQRETQYF.

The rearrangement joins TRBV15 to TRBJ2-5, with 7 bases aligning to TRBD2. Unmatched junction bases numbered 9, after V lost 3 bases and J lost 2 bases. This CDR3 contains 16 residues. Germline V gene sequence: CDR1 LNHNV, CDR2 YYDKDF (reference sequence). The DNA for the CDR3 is TGTGCCACCAGCAGCGGGGAGGGGTTGGGGCAAGAGACCCAGTACTTC. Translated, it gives CATSSGEGLGQETQYF.

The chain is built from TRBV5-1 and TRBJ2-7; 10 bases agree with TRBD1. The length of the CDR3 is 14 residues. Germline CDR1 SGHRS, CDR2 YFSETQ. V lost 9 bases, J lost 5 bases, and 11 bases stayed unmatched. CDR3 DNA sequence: TGCGCCACCGCCCGGGGACAGGGGATCAACGAGCAGTACTTC. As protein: CATARGQGINEQYF.

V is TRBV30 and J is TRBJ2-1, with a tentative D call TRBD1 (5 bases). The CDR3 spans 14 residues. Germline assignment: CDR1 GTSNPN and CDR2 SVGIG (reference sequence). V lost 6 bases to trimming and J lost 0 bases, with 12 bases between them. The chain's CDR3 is CACVQVSSYNEQFF. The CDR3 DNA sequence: TGTGCCTGCGTACAGGTTAGCTCCTACAATGAGCAGTTCTTC.

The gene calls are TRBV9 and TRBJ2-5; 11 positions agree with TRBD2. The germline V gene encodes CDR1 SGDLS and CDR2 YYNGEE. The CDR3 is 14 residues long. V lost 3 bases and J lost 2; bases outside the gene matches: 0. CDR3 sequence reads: CASSASGGQETQYF. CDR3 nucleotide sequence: TGTGCCAGCAGCGCTAGCGGGGGGCAAGAGACCCAGTACTTC.

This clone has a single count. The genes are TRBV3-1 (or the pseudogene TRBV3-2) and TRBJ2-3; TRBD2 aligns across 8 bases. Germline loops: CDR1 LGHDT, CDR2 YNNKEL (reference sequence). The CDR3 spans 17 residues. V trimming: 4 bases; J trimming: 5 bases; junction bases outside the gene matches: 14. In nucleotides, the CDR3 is TGTGCCAGCAGCCCTCTTCGGGAGGGCCGGAGCGGAGATACGCAGTATTTT. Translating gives CASSPLREGRSGDTQYF.

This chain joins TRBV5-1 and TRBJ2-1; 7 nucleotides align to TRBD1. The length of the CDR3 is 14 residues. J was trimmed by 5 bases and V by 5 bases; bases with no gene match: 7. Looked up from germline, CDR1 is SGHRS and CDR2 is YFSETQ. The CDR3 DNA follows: TGCGCCAGCAGGAAGGGGGCGATCGACAATGAGCAGTTCTTC. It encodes CASRKGAIDNEQFF. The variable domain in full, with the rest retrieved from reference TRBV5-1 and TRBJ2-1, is KAGVTQTPRYLIKTRGQQVTLSCSPISGHRSVSWYQQTPGQGLQFLFEYFSETQRNKGNFPGRFSGRQFSNSRSEMNVSTLELGDSALYLCASRKGAIDNEQFFGPGTRLTVL.

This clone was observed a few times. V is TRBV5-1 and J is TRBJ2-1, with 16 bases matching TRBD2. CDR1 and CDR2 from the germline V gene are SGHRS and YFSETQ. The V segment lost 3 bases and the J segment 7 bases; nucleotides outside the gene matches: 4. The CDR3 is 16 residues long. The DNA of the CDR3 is TGCGCCAGCAGCTCTGGGACTAGCGGGAGGGGAAATGAGCAGTTCTTC. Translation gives CASSSGTSGRGNEQFF.

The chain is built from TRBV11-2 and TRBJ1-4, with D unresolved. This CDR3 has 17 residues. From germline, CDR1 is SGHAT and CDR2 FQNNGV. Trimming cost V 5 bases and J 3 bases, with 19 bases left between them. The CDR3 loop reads CASSPWASRVANEKLFF. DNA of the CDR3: TGTGCCAGCAGCCCCTGGGCGAGCCGCGTAGCTAATGAAAAACTGTTTTTT.

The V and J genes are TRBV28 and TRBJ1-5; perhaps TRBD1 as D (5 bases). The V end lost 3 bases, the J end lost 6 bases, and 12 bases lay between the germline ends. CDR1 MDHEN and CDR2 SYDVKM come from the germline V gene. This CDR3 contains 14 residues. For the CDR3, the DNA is TGTGCCAGCAGTTTTCGCGGGGGAGGTCAGCCCCAGCATTTT. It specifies CASSFRGGGQPQHF.

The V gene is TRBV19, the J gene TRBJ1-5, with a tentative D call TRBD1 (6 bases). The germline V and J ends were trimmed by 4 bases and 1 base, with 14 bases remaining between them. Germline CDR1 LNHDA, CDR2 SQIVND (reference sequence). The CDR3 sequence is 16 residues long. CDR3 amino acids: CASSSRGGQSNQPQHF. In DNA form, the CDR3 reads TGTGCCAGTAGTAGCCGCGGGGGGCAAAGCAATCAGCCCCAGCATTTT. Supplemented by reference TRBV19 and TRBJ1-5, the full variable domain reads DGGITQSPKYLFRKEGQNVTLSCEQNLNHDAMYWYRQDPGQGLRLIYYSQIVNDFQKGDIAEGYSVSREKKESFPLTVTSAQKNPTAFYLCASSSRGGQSNQPQHFGDGTRLSIL.

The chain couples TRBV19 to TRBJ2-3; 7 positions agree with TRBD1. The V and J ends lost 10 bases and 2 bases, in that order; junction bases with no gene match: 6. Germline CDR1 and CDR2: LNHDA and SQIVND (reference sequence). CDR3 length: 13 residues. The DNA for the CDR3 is TGTGCCACCAAGGACAGGAACACAGATACGCAGTATTTT. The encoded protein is CATKDRNTDTQYF.

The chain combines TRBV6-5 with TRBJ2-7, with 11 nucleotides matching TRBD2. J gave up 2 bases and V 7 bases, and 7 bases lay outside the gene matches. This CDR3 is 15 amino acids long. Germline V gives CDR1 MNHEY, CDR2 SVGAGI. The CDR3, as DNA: TGTGCCAGCAACCTAAGACTAGCGGGAACCTACGAGCAGTACTTC. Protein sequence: CASNLRLAGTYEQYF.

This chain's CDR3 is CASSQDYRGGEKLFF. CDR3 nucleotide sequence: TGTGCCAGCAGCCAAGATTACAGGGGTGGGGAAAAACTGTTTTTT. This chain joins TRBV3-1 (or the pseudogene TRBV3-2) and TRBJ1-4, with TRBD1 identical over 7 bases. The CDR3 is made up of 15 amino acids. Looked up from germline, CDR1 is LGHDT and CDR2 is YNNKEL (reference sequence). The J segment lost 8 bases and the V segment lost 0 bases, leaving 6 bases of the junction unmatched.